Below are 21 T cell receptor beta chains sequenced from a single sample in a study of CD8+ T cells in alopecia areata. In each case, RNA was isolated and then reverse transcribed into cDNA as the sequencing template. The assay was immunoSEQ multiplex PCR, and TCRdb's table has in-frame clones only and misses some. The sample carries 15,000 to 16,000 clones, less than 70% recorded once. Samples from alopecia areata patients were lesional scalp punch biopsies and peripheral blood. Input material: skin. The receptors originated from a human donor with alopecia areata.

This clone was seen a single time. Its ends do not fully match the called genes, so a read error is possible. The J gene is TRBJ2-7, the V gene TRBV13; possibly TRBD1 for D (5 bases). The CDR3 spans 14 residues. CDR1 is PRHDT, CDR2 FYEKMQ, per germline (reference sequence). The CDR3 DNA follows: TGCGCCAGCAGCCAAGAAACAGGTTCCTACGAGCAGTACTTC. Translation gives CASSQETGSYEQYF.

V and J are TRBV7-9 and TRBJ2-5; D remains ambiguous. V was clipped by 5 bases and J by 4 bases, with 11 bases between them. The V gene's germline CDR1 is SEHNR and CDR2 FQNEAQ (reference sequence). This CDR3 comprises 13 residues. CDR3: CASSAKTRETQYF. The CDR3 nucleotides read TGTGCCAGCAGCGCTAAAACCCGAGAGACCCAGTACTTC.

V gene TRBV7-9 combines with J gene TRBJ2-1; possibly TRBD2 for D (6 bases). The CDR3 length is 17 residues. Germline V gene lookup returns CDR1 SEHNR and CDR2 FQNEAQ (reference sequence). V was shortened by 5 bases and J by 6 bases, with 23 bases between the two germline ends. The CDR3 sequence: CASSPRIKGGPFNEQFF. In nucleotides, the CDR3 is TGTGCCAGCAGCCCCCGGATTAAAGGAGGGCCGTTCAATGAGCAGTTCTTC. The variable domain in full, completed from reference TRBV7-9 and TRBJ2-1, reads DTGVSQNPRHKITKRGQNVTFRCDPISEHNRLYWYRQTLGQGPEFLTYFQNEAQLEKSRLLSDRFSAERPKGSFSTLEIQRTEQGDSAMYLCASSPRIKGGPFNEQFFGPGTRLTVL.

CDR3 sequence: CASSPDGGSIQYF. CDR3 nucleotides: TGTGCCAGCAGCCCGGACGGGGGGTCTATTCAGTACTTC. The J gene is TRBJ2-4, the V gene TRBV11-1, with TRBD2 matching over 7 bases. Germline V gene lookup returns CDR1 SGHAT and CDR2 FQDESV (reference sequence). This CDR3 is 13 amino acids long. Trimming at V came to 5 bases and at J to 10 bases, leaving 8 bases not matched to a gene.

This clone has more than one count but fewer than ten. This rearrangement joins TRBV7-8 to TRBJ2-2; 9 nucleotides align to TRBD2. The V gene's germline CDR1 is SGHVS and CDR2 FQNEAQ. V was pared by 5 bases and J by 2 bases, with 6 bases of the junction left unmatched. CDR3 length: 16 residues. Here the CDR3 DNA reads TGTGCCAGCAGCCACGATAGCGGGAGAAACACCGGGGAGCTGTTTTTT. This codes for CASSHDSGRNTGELFF.

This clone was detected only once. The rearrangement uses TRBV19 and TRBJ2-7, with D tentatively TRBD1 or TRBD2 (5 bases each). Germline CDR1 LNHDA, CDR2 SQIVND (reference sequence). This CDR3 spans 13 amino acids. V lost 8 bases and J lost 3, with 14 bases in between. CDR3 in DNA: TGTGCCAGTGGGGGAGTTCGAGTCTACGAGCAGTACTTC. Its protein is CASGGVRVYEQYF.

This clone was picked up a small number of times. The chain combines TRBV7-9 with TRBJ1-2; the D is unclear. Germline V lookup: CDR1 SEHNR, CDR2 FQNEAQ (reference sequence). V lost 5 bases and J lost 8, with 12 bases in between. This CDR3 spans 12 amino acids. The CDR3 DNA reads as TGTGCCAGCAGCAGGGAAAGTCGGGGCTACACCTTC. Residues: CASSRESRGYTF.

The CDR3 is CASSLDRSQHF. In DNA, the CDR3 is TGTGCCAGCAGCTTGGACCGGTCCCAGCATTTT. The genes are TRBV5-8 and TRBJ1-5; the D is unclear. The germline CDR1 and CDR2 sequences are SGHTS and YDEGEE. The CDR3 loop spans 11 amino acids. The V end was cut by 0 bases, the J end by 11 bases, with 6 bases between.

The CDR3 reads CASSREYSNQPQHF. CDR3 coding DNA: TGTGCCAGCAGCAGGGAGTATAGCAATCAGCCCCAGCATTTT. The chain combines TRBV2 with TRBJ1-5, with a possible D match to TRBD1 (5 bases). Germline V gene sequence: CDR1 SNHLY, CDR2 FYNNEI. V shed 6 bases and J shed 0 bases, with 9 bases lying between them. CDR3 size: 14 residues.

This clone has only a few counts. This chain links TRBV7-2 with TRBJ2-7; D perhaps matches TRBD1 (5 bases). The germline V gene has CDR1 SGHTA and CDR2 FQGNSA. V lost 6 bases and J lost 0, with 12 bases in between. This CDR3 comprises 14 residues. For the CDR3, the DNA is TGTGCCAGCAGGCGACAGTGGAGCTCCTACGAGCAGTACTTC. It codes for CASRRQWSSYEQYF.

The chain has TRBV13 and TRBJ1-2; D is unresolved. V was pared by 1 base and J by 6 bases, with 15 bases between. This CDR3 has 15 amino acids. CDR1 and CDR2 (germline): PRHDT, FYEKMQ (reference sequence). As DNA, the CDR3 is TGTGCCAGCAGCTTAGTGGGTTTCGGCCCTAATGGCTACACCTTC. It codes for CASSLVGFGPNGYTF.

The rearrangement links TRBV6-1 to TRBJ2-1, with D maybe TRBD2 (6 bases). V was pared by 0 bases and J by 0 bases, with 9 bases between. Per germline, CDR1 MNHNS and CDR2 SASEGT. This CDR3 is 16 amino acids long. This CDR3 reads CASSEASGFSYNEQFF. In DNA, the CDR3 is TGTGCCAGCAGTGAAGCTAGCGGTTTCTCCTACAATGAGCAGTTCTTC.

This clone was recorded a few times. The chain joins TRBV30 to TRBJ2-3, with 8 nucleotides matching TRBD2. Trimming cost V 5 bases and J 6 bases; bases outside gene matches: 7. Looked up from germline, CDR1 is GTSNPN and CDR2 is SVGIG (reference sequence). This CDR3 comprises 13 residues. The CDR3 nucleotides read TGTGCCTGGCGGGTCGGGAGGGCCGATACGCAGTATTTT. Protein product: CAWRVGRADTQYF.

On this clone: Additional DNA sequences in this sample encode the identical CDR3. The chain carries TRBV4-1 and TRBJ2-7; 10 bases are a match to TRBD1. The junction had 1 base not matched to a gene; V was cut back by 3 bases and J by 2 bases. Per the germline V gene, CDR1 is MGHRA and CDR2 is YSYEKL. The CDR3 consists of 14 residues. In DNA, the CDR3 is TGCGCCAGCAGCCAGGGACAGGGGACCTACGAGCAGTACTTC. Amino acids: CASSQGQGTYEQYF.

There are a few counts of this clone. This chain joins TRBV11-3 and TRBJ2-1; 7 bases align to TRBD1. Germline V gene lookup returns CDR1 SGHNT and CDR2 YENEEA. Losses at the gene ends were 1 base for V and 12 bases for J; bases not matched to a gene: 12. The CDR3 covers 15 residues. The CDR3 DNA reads TGTGCCAGCAGCTTAGCAGAAGGGGGCAGCTTAGGGCAGTTCTTC. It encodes CASSLAEGGSLGQFF. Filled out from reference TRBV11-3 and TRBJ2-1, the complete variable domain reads EAGVVQSPRYKIIEKKQPVAFWCNPISGHNTLYWYLQNLGQGPELLIRYENEEAVDDSQLPKDRFSAERLKGVDSTLKIQPAELGDSAVYLCASSLAEGGSLGQFFGPGTRLTVL.

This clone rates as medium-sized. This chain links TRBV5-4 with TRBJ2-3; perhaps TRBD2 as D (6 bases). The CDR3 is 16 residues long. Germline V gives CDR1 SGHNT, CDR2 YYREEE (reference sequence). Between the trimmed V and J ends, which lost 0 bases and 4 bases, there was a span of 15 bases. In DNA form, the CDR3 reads TGTGCCAGCAGCTTGGAAAAACTTAGCGGCGCAGATACGCAGTATTTT. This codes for CASSLEKLSGADTQYF.

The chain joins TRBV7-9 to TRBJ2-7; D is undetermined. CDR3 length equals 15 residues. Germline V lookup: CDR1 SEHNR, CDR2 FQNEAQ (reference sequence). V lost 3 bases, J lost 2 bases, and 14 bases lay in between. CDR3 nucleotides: TGTGCCAGCAGCTTTATCACGGCTAATCCCTACGAGCAGTACTTC. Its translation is CASSFITANPYEQYF.

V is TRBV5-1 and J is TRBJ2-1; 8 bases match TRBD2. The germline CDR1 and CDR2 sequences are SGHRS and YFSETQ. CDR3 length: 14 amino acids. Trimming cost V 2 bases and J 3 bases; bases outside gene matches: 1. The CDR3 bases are TGCGCCAGCAGCTTTAGCGGGAACTACAATGAGCAGTTCTTC. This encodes CASSFSGNYNEQFF.

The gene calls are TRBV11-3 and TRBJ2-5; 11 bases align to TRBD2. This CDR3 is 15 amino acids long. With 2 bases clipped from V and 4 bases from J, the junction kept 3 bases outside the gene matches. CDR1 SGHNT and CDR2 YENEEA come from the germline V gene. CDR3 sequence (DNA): TGTGCCAGCAGCTTACCCGGACTAGCGGGAGAGACCCAGTACTTC. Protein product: CASSLPGLAGETQYF.

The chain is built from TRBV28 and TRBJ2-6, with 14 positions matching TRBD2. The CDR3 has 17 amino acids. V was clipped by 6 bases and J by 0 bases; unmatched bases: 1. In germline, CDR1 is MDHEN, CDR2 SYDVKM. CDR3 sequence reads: CASSGTSGSSGANVLTF. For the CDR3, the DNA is TGTGCCAGCAGCGGGACTAGCGGGAGCTCTGGGGCCAACGTCCTGACTTTC.

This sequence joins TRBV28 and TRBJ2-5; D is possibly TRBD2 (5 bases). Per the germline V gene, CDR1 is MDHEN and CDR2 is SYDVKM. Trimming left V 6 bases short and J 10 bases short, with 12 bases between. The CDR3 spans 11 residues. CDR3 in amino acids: CASSLRENQYF. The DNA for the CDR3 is TGTGCCAGCAGCCTGAGGGAAAACCAGTACTTC.